A selection of T cell receptor beta chains follows, all from one sample in a study of cytomegalovirus exposure and HLA in healthy donors. Here immunoSEQ multiplex PCR was the method, and the copy in TCRdb shows in-frame clones only, minus some. The sample lists 110,000 or so clones, less than 80% seen once, with more than 3.5% in the top ten. Sequenced: PBMCs. The receptors here all came from a woman aged 40 to 50 in good health and CMV-seropositive. CDR3s include the opening cysteine and the closing phenylalanine or tryptophan. A D gene is named only where the DNA matches it firmly. Clone size is shown for a subset of rows, as once, few, many or a class of expanded clone.

d_gene,j_gene,v_gene,abundance,CDR3aa,CDR3nt
TRBD2,TRBJ2-2,TRBV6-6,-,CASRGAGGRTGELFF,TGTGCCAGCAGAGGAGCGGGGGGGAGAACCGGGGAGCTGTTTTTT
TRBD1,TRBJ1-1,TRBV19,-,CASSTTGPWTEAFF,TGTGCCAGTAGTACGACAGGGCCGTGGACTGAAGCTTTCTTT
-,TRBJ1-1,TRBV6-6,-,CASKLPITEAFF,TGTGCCAGCAAACTCCCCATAACTGAAGCTTTCTTT
-,TRBJ2-3,TRBV4-2,-,CASSQERRYTQYF,TGTGCCAGCAGCCAAGAGAGGAGATATACGCAGTATTTT
-,TRBJ1-1,TRBV27,-,CASSLSGFAGDTEAFF,TGTGCCAGCAGTTTATCGGGGTTCGCCGGGGACACTGAAGCTTTCTTT
TRBD1,TRBJ2-1,TRBV5-4,few,CASSPGTGRKGEQFF,TGTGCCAGCAGCCCCGGGACAGGGAGGAAAGGTGAGCAGTTCTTC
TRBD1,TRBJ2-3,TRBV18,-,CASSPIRDSNTDTQYF,TGTGCCAGCTCACCAATCCGGGACAGTAACACAGATACGCAGTATTTT
-,TRBJ1-2,TRBV6-6,-,CASRVDRSGYTF,TGTGCCAGCAGGGTCGACAGGTCGGGCTACACCTTC
TRBD1,TRBJ2-5,TRBV19,-,CASSTQPGQGKTQYF,TGTGCCAGTAGTACGCAACCGGGACAGGGGAAGACCCAGTACTTC
-,TRBJ2-5,TRBV5-4,-,CASNGEEETQYF,TGTGCCAGCAATGGGGAGGAAGAGACCCAGTACTTC
-,TRBJ2-1,TRBV21-1,-,CASSKEKRGDNEQFF,TGTGCCAGCAGCAAAGAGAAGCGGGGGGATAATGAGCAGTTCTTC
-,TRBJ1-1,TRBV23-1,-,CASSNRSNTRDRRTEAFF,TGCGCCAGCAGTAACAGAAGCAATACCCGGGATAGGAGGACTGAAGCTTTCTTT
TRBD1,TRBJ1-6,TRBV5-1,-,CASSRGQGKDSPLHF,TGCGCCAGCAGCAGAGGACAGGGGAAAGATTCACCCCTCCACTTT
-,TRBJ2-5,TRBV7-2,few,CASSLVVQGPGETQYF,TGTGCCAGCAGCTTAGTCGTCCAGGGGCCAGGAGAGACCCAGTACTTC
-,TRBJ1-1,TRBV6-1,-,CASLNNRGTEAFF,TGTGCCAGCCTCAACAACCGGGGCACTGAAGCTTTCTTT
TRBD1,TRBJ2-2,TRBV6-5,-,CASSFTPGQGPGELFF,TGTGCCAGCAGTTTTACACCGGGACAGGGCCCCGGGGAGCTGTTTTTT
TRBD1,TRBJ1-2,TRBV7-8,-,CASSLVGLQGAKGYGYTF,TGTGCCAGCAGCTTAGTGGGCCTACAGGGGGCGAAAGGCTATGGCTACACCTTC
TRBD2,TRBJ2-5,TRBV9,few,CASSVGAGGIQETQYF,TGTGCCAGCAGCGTAGGAGCGGGAGGTATTCAAGAGACCCAGTACTTC
-,TRBJ2-7,TRBV19,-,CASSSGGRGRRGGDYEQYF,TGTGCCAGTAGTAGCGGGGGCAGGGGTAGACGCGGGGGAGACTACGAGCAGTACTTC
TRBD1,TRBJ1-5,TRBV7-9,few,CASSPGQGGSSNQPQHF,TGTGCCAGCAGTCCAGGACAGGGTGGGAGTAGCAATCAGCCCCAGCATTTT
TRBD1,TRBJ1-1,TRBV7-9,-,CASSSGTGMNTEAFF,TGTGCCAGCAGCTCCGGGACAGGGATGAACACTGAAGCTTTCTTT
-,TRBJ2-1,TRBV6-5,-,CASRSGLTNEQFF,TGTGCCAGCAGGTCGGGACTGACAAATGAGCAGTTCTTC
TRBD1,TRBJ2-1,TRBV27,once,CASRILGQGAPNEQFF,TGTGCCAGCAGAATACTTGGACAGGGGGCGCCGAATGAGCAGTTCTTC
-,TRBJ2-1,TRBV11-1,once,CASSLYEGLYVYNEQFF,TGTGCCAGCAGCTTATACGAGGGACTCTACGTCTACAATGAGCAGTTCTTC
-,TRBJ1-1,TRBV4-3,-,CASSPSTGRTTEAFF,TGCGCCAGCAGCCCATCCACAGGGCGGACCACTGAAGCTTTCTTT
-,TRBJ1-5,TRBV10-1,-,CASRTRGGDQPQHF,TGCGCCAGCAGAACCAGGGGAGGGGATCAGCCCCAGCATTTT
TRBD1,TRBJ2-7,TRBV19,-,CASRTGGSYEQYF,TGTGCCAGTAGGACAGGGGGCTCCTACGAGCAGTACTTC
TRBD1,TRBJ1-2,TRBV14,-,CASSLLTGVNYGYTF,TGTGCCAGCAGCCTCCTGACAGGGGTGAACTATGGCTACACCTTC
-,TRBJ2-4,TRBV7-3,-,CASSGEQGNIQYF,TGTGCCAGCAGCGGCGAACAGGGTAACATTCAGTACTTC
TRBD2,TRBJ2-3,TRBV7-8,-,CASRLLATTSTDTQYF,TGTGCCAGCAGACTACTAGCGACGACTAGCACAGATACGCAGTATTTT
-,TRBJ1-4,TRBV9,-,CASSLGEATTNEKLFF,TGTGCCAGCAGCTTAGGGGAGGCCACAACTAATGAAAAACTGTTTTTT
-,TRBJ1-2,TRBV5-1,few,CASSLDAVSGYTF,TGCGCCAGCAGCTTGGATGCGGTCTCTGGCTACACCTTC
-,TRBJ2-2,TRBV6-5,-,CASRRGRNTGELFF,TGTGCCAGCAGGCGAGGGAGGAACACCGGGGAGCTGTTTTTT
TRBD1,TRBJ2-1,TRBV6-1,-,CASSETGYNEQFF,TGTGCCAGCAGTGAGACAGGGTACAATGAGCAGTTCTTC
TRBD1,TRBJ2-2,TRBV4-2,-,CASHVNRGWDTGELFF,TGTGCCAGCCATGTAAACAGGGGGTGGGACACCGGGGAGCTGTTTTTT